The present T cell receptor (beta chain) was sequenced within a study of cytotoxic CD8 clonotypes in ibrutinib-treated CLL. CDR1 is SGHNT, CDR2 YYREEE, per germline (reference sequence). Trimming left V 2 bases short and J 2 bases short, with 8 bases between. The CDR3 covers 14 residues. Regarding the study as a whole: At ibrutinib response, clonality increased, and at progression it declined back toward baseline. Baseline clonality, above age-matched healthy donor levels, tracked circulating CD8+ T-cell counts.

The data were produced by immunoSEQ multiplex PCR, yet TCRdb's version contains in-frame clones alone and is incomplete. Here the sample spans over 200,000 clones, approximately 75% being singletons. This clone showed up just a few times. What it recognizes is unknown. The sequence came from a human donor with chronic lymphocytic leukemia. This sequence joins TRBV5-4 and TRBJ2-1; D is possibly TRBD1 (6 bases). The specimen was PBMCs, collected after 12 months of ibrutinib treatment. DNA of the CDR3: TGTGCCAGCAGCTTACAGGGACCCTACAATGAGCAGTTCTTC. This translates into CASSLQGPYNEQFF.